The 11 T cell receptor beta chains presented below share a single source sample, sequenced in a study of blood T cell repertoires in COVID-19. Sequencing used immunoSEQ multiplex PCR; TCRdb keeps in-frame clones, though not all of them. The table lists 150,000 to 200,000 clones, around 80% of them singletons. Sequences were obtained from peripheral blood. The receptor source for this set is a woman aged 70-85 years with acute or convalescent COVID-19.

The gene calls are TRBV2 and TRBJ1-5; 9 bases line up with TRBD1. There are 14 residues in the CDR3. Germline CDR1 is SNHLY and CDR2 is FYNNEI. V was clipped by 6 bases and J by 8 bases; unmatched bases: 8. CDR3 region: CASSLAGQGEPQHF. The CDR3, as DNA: TGTGCCAGCAGCTTAGCGGGACAGGGTGAGCCCCAGCATTTT.

On this clone itself: Other DNA variants within this sample encode the same CDR3. This sequence joins TRBV28 and TRBJ2-3, with D unclear. Trimming left V 6 bases short and J 0 bases short, with 7 bases between. Germline CDR1 and CDR2: MDHEN and SYDVKM. The CDR3 loop spans 13 amino acids. CDR3 protein: CASSPPSTDTQYF. The CDR3 nucleotides are TGTGCCAGCAGCCCCCCTAGCACAGATACGCAGTATTTT.

This chain uses TRBV15 with TRBJ1-1; the D gene is possibly TRBD1 (6 bases). The V gene lost 5 bases and the J gene lost 1 base, with 11 bases spanning the gap. Germline V gives CDR1 LNHNV, CDR2 YYDKDF (reference sequence). The CDR3 length is 14 residues. CDR3 residues: CATSGTTGNTEAFF. The CDR3 nucleotides read TGTGCCACCAGCGGTACGACAGGGAACACTGAAGCTTTCTTT.

The chain joins TRBV4-3 to TRBJ1-5; D call uncertain. Germline assignment: CDR1 LGHNA and CDR2 YSLEER. The CDR3 extends over 15 amino acids. Trimming took 0 bases from V and 7 from J, leaving 13 bases between them. Here the CDR3 reads CASSQEVSVGQPQHF. The CDR3, as DNA: TGCGCCAGCAGCCAAGAAGTATCAGTCGGGCAGCCCCAGCATTTT.

V and J are TRBV19 and TRBJ1-6; TRBD1 matches 8 bases. The CDR3 is 14 amino acids. Germline V CDR1 and CDR2: LNHDA, SQIVND (reference sequence). With V trimmed by 7 bases and J by 9 bases, 8 bases remained unmatched. The CDR3 bases are TGTGCCAGTACCGCCACAGGGGGAATTTCACCCCTCCACTTT. Encoded protein: CASTATGGISPLHF.

A few counts support this clone. The CDR3 region is CASSQALAEAFF. The CDR3 nucleotides read TGTGCCAGCAGCCAAGCCCTCGCTGAAGCTTTCTTT. The V gene is TRBV3-1 (or the pseudogene TRBV3-2), the J gene TRBJ1-1; D is ambiguous. Germline values: CDR1 LGHDT, CDR2 YNNKEL (reference sequence). This CDR3 has 12 residues. The germline V and J ends were trimmed by 1 base and 6 bases, with 6 bases remaining between them.

The DNA for the CDR3 is TGTGCCTGGGCTTTGAATCCGGCGGGGGGTACGGACGGCTACACCTTC. Protein product: CAWALNPAGGTDGYTF. J is TRBJ1-2 and V is TRBV30; the D gene is possibly TRBD1 (5 bases). The CDR3 runs to 16 residues. Trimming pared 5 bases from V and 8 bases from J, leaving 27 bases between. Germline V lookup: CDR1 GTSNPN, CDR2 SVGIG (reference sequence).

For this clone: Other DNA sequences within the sample encode an identical CDR3. V gene TRBV7-2 combines with J gene TRBJ1-5; no reliable D call. CDR3 length: 14 residues. Trimming removed 3 bases at V and 2 bases at J, with 8 bases between. Germline V lookup: CDR1 SGHTA, CDR2 FQGNSA. The CDR3 reads CASSLPGGNQPQHF. CDR3 DNA: TGTGCCAGCAGCTTGCCGGGTGGCAATCAGCCCCAGCATTTT.

V and J are TRBV5-1 and TRBJ2-5; perhaps TRBD1 as D (5 bases). Looked up from germline, CDR1 is SGHRS and CDR2 is YFSETQ. V was clipped by 3 bases and J by 2 bases, with 11 bases between them. The CDR3 extends over 14 amino acids. The CDR3 spells CASSSRVGQETQYF. CDR3 DNA: TGCGCCAGCAGCTCCAGGGTAGGGCAAGAGACCCAGTACTTC.

The chain employs TRBV5-1 and TRBJ2-1; 7 bases are shared with TRBD2. After removal of 1 base from V and 1 base from J, the junction contained 2 bases not matched to a gene. The germline gives CDR1 SGHRS, CDR2 YFSETQ. The CDR3 covers 15 residues. CDR3 nucleotides: TGCGCCAGCAGCTTGTACGGGGGGTCCTACAATGAGCAGTTCTTC. It specifies CASSLYGGSYNEQFF.

The V call is TRBV25-1, the J call TRBJ1-6; 9 nucleotides agree with TRBD1. Germline trimming cut 6 bases from V and 10 bases from J; bases unmatched to any gene: 4. Germline CDR1 is MGHDK and CDR2 is SYGVNS. The CDR3 spans 13 residues. CDR3 coding DNA: TGTGCCAGCAGGCCGGGACAGGGCTCACCCCTCCACTTT. As protein: CASRPGQGSPLHF.